A single sample is the source of the 11 T cell receptor beta chains below, sequenced in a study of T cell responses to AZD1222 COVID-19 vaccine. Only in-frame clones appear in the TCRdb table, and some are missing; sequencing was by immunoSEQ multiplex PCR. In the table there are around 120,000 clones, approximately 90% of which are singletons. Sequencing used peripheral blood, obtained 28 days after the second AZD1222 dose. The receptor set was obtained from an adult who received the AZD1222 COVID-19 vaccine.

In its sample, this clone was seen once. One junction end disagrees with the germline gene, perhaps due to a read error. The chain carries TRBV7-7 and TRBJ1-4; no clear D. CDR1 SSHAT and CDR2 FNYEAQ come from the germline V gene (reference sequence). This CDR3 region has 14 residues. CDR3 sequence: CASSLGGGDEKLFF. The CDR3 DNA reads as TGTGCTAGCAGCTTAGGTGGCGGGGATGAAAAACTGTTTTTT.

The rearrangement links TRBV19 to TRBJ1-4; TRBD1 matches 8 bases. The CDR3 covers 16 residues. The junction had 13 bases not matched to a gene; V was cut back by 8 bases and J by 5 bases. Germline V gene sequence: CDR1 LNHDA, CDR2 SQIVND (reference sequence). Here the CDR3 DNA reads TGTGCCAGTTCCGACGTACTGACAGGGGCGAATGAAAAACTGTTTTTT. Amino acids: CASSDVLTGANEKLFF.

The chain employs TRBV3-1 (or the pseudogene TRBV3-2) and TRBJ2-2; D assignment may be TRBD1 or TRBD2 (5 bases each). V gave up 0 bases and J gave up 6 bases, with 11 bases separating them. Per the germline V gene, CDR1 is LGHDT and CDR2 is YNNKEL (reference sequence). The CDR3 is 15 amino acids. The CDR3 spells CASSQEVGTAGELFF. As DNA, the CDR3 is TGTGCCAGCAGCCAAGAGGTAGGGACGGCCGGGGAGCTGTTTTTT.

The V and J genes are TRBV24-1 and TRBJ2-1; D is ambiguous. The CDR3 is 18 amino acids. Trimming took 3 bases from V and 8 from J, leaving 25 bases between them. Looked up from germline, CDR1 is KGHDR and CDR2 is SFDVKD. CDR3 region: CATSDPTSTGSAVDEQFF. For the CDR3, the DNA is TGTGCCACCAGTGATCCGACCTCGACCGGGTCGGCCGTAGATGAGCAGTTCTTC.

The CDR3 here is CASSQGQADNEQFF. In nucleotides, the CDR3 is TGTGCCAGCAGCCAGGGCCAGGCGGACAATGAGCAGTTCTTC. The chain combines TRBV4-2 with TRBJ2-1; D is ambiguous. Germline-derived CDR1 and CDR2 are LGHNA and YNFKEQ. V lost 3 bases and J lost 5, with 11 bases in between. The length of the CDR3 is 14 residues.

This clone was picked up a small number of times. The chain recombines TRBV11-2 with TRBJ2-2; a possible D gene is TRBD1 (6 bases). V was cut by 1 base and J by 4 bases, with 16 bases left in between. Per the germline V gene, CDR1 is SGHAT and CDR2 is FQNNGV. The CDR3 sequence is 17 residues long. CDR3 residues: CASSLGPRGAGTGELFF. The CDR3, as DNA: TGTGCCAGCAGCTTAGGCCCCAGGGGCGCGGGCACCGGGGAGCTGTTTTTT. Based on the CDR3 plus reference TRBV11-2 and TRBJ2-2, the full variable domain is EAGVAQSPRYKIIEKRQSVAFWCNPISGHATLYWYQQILGQGPKLLIQFQNNGVVDDSQLPKDRFSAERLKGVDSTLKIQPAKLEDSAVYLCASSLGPRGAGTGELFFGEGSRLTVL.

The CDR3 bases are TGTGCCAGTACCGAACACCTACAGGGGGCTAGCGAGCAGTACTTC. This gives the protein CASTEHLQGASEQYF. The chain combines TRBV19 with TRBJ2-7, with 9 bases that match TRBD1. Unmatched junction bases numbered 13, after V lost 7 bases and J lost 6 bases. Germline V gene lookup returns CDR1 LNHDA and CDR2 SQIVND (reference sequence). This CDR3 has 15 residues.

The chain joins TRBV6-1 to TRBJ1-1; perhaps TRBD1 as D (6 bases). The CDR3 extends over 10 amino acids. Germline lookup yields CDR1 MNHNS and CDR2 SASEGT. The V end lost 3 bases, the J end lost 10 bases, and 6 bases lay between the germline ends. The CDR3 DNA sequence: TGTGCCAGCAGTGACAGGGGAGCTTTCTTT. This codes for CASSDRGAFF.

This clone was seen only once. The genes are TRBV28 and TRBJ2-4; D call uncertain. The germline V and J ends were trimmed by 3 bases and 7 bases, with 7 bases remaining between them. The CDR3 is 12 residues long. The V gene's germline CDR1 is MDHEN and CDR2 SYDVKM. CDR3 amino acids: CASSFRTNIQYF. CDR3 in DNA: TGTGCCAGCAGTTTTAGGACGAACATTCAGTACTTC.

The rearrangement joins TRBV5-1 to TRBJ2-3; perhaps TRBD1 as D (6 bases). The CDR3 is made up of 15 amino acids. CDR1 and CDR2 from the germline V gene are SGHRS and YFSETQ. V was shortened by 0 bases and J by 3 bases, with 11 bases between the two germline ends. CDR3 DNA: TGCGCCAGCAGCTTGGTCCCGCAGGGGACAGATACGCAGTATTTT. It yields the protein CASSLVPQGTDTQYF.

J is TRBJ2-1 and V is TRBV9; no clear D gene. Germline loops: CDR1 SGDLS, CDR2 YYNGEE. The CDR3 contains 14 residues. Trimming cost V 3 bases and J 4 bases, with 11 bases left between them. CDR3 amino acids: CASSAMDLYNEQFF. The DNA for the CDR3 is TGTGCCAGCAGCGCGATGGACCTATACAATGAGCAGTTCTTC.